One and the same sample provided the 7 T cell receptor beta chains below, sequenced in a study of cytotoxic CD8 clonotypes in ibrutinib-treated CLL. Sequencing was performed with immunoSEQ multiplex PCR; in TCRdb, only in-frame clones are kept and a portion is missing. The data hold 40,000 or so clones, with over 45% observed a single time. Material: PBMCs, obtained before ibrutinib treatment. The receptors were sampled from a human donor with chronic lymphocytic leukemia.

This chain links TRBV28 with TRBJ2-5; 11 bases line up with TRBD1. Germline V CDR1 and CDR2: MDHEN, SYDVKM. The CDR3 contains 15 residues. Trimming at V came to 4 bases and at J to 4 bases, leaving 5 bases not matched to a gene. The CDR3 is CASSWDRGRGETQYF. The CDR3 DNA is TGTGCCAGCAGTTGGGACAGGGGGAGGGGAGAGACCCAGTACTTC.

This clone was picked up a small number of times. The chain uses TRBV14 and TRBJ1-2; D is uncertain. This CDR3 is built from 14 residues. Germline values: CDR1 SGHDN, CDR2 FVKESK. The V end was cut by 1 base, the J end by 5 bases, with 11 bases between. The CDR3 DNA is TGTGCCAGCAGCCAAGGACGTCAAAGATATGGCTACACCTTC. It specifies CASSQGRQRYGYTF.

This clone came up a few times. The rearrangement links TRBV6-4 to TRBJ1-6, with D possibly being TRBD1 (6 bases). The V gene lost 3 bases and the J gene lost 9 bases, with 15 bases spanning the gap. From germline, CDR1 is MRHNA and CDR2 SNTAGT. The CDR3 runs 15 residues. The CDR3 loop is CASSEGVQGGSPLHF. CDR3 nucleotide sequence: TGTGCCAGCAGTGAGGGGGTACAGGGTGGTTCACCCCTCCACTTT.

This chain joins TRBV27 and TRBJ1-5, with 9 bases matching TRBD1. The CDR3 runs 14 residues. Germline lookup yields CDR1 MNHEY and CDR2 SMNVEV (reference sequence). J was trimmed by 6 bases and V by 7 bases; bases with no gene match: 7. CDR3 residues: CASKQGALSQPQHF. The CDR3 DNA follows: TGTGCCAGCAAACAGGGGGCCTTGAGTCAGCCCCAGCATTTT.

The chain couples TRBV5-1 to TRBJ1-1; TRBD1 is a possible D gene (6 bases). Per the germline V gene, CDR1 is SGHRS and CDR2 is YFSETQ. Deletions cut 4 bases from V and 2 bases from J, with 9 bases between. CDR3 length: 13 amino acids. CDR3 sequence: CASSRQVNTEAFF. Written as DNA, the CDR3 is TGCGCCAGCAGCCGACAGGTCAACACTGAAGCTTTCTTT.

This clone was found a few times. CDR3 DNA sequence: TGTGCCAGCAGGAGGGGACAGGGTCCCGGGGAGCTGTTTTTT. This sequence encodes CASRRGQGPGELFF. The chain carries TRBV2 and TRBJ2-2, with 9 bases lining up with TRBD1. The germline gives CDR1 SNHLY, CDR2 FYNNEI. The CDR3 contains 14 residues. Losses at the gene ends were 6 bases for V and 6 bases for J; bases not matched to a gene: 5. Looking up the rest from reference TRBV2 and TRBJ2-2 gives the full variable domain: EPEVTQTPSHQVTQMGQEVILRCVPISNHLYFYWYRQILGQKVEFLVSFYNNEISEKSEIFDDQFSVERPDGSNFTLKIRSTKLEDSAMYFCASRRGQGPGELFFGEGSRLTVL.

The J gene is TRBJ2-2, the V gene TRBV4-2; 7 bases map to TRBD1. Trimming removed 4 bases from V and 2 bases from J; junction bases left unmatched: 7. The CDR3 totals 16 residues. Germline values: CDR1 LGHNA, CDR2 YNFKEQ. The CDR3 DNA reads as TGTGCCAGCAGCCTACAAACAGGGGCCAACACCGGGGAGCTGTTTTTT. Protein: CASSLQTGANTGELFF.